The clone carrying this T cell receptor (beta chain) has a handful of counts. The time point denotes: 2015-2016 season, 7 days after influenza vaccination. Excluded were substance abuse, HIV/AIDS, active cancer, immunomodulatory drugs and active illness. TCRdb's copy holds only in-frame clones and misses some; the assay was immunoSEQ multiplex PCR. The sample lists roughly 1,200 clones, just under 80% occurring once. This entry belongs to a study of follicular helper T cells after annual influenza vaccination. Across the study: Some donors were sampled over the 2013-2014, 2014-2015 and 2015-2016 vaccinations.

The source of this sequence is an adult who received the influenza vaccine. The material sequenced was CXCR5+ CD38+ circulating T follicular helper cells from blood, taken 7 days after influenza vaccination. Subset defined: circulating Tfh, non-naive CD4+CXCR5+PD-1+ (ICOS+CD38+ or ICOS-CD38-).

The CDR3 sequence: CASRLWTSGACHSYEQYF. Here the CDR3 DNA reads TGTGCAAGTCGCTTGTGGACTAGCGGGGCCTGCCACTCCTACGAGCAGTACTTC. The chain combines TRBV12-2 with TRBJ2-7; the table's D call of TRBD2 was not tested on the DNA. TRBV12-2 is an annotated pseudogene. This CDR3 is built from 18 residues.